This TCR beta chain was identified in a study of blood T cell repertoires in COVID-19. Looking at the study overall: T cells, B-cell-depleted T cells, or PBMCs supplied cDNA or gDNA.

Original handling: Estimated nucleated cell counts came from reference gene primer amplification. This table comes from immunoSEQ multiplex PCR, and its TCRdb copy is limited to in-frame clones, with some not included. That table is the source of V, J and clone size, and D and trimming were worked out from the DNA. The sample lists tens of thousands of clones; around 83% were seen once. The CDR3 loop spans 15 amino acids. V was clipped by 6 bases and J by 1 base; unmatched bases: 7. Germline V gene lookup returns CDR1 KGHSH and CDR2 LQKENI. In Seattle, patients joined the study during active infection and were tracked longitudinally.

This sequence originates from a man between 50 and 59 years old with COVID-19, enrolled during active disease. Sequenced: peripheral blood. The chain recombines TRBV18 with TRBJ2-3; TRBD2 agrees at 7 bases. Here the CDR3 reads CASSLLAKRTDTQYF. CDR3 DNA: TGTGCCAGCTCCCTACTAGCGAAACGCACAGATACGCAGTATTTT.